Listed here is a single T cell receptor beta chain. The antigen remains undetermined. The sample originates from a study of T cell responses to AZD1222 COVID-19 vaccine. Assay: immunoSEQ multiplex PCR; the TCRdb copy retains only in-frame clones and omits some. The sample has 150,000 to 200,000 clones; more than 80% are singletons. CDR3 length: 14 amino acids. Trimming pared 2 bases from V and 7 bases from J, leaving 12 bases between. CDR1 and CDR2 from the germline V gene are SGHNT and YENEEA. Study-level results: Sampling captured repertoires only after the peak T cell response. Among those given AZD1222, only five to seven were seropositive at baseline. Spike-spanning, vaccine-associated CD4 TCRs were dominant at 160-218 and 743-854.

This sequence was found in an adult in good health. The gene calls are TRBV11-3 and TRBJ2-1, with no clear D. Sequencing used peripheral blood, obtained on day 0 of AZD1222 vaccination. CDR3 nucleotides: TGTGCCAGCAGCTTAAACTCTGCTGGGAATGAGCAGTTCTTC. This codes for CASSLNSAGNEQFF.